This TCR beta chain was documented in a study of blood T cells in healthy people across ages. Combining a sample-barcoded 5' primer with a J-beta primer mix, a second PCR ran for 7 to 11 cycles. TCRdb independently ran MiXCR on the 5' RACE reads; one entry per CDR3 protein. The sample shows around 1,500,000 distinct CDR3 sequences, about 40% of them seen only once. The length of the CDR3 is 15 residues. Germline V lookup: CDR1 DFQATT, CDR2 SNEGSKA (reference sequence). V lost 3 bases and J lost 11; bases outside the gene matches: 18. This clonotype was seen at least ten times. As yet, its antigen is unknown. Study outcomes and limitations: In the absence of known donor CMV status, changes in expanded clonotypes were possibly confounded. Naive CD4+ cell counts and diversity both ran higher in long-lived than in aged donors.

The sequence derives from a woman in her late teens or twenties in good health. Sample: blood. This chain joins TRBV20-1 and TRBJ2-5; 7 bases are a match to TRBD2. The CDR3 nucleotides are TGCAGTGCTAGGACTACGAGCGGGGATTACAATGAGCAGTACTTC. This sequence encodes CSARTTSGDYNEQYF.